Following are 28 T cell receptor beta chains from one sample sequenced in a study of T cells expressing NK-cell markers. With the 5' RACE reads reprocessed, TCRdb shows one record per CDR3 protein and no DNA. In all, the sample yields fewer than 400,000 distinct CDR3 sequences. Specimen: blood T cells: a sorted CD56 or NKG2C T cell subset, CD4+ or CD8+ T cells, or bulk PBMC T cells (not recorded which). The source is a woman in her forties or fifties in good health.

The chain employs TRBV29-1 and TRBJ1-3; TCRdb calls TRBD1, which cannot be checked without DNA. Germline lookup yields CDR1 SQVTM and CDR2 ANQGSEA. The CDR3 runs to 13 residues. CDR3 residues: CSVGQGHGNTIYF.

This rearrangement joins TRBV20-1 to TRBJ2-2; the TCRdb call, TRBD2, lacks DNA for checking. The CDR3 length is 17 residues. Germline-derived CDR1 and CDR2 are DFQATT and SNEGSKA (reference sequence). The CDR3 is CSASEGLAGINTGELFF.

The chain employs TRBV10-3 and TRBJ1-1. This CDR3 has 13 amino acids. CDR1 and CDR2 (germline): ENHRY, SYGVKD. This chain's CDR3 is CAINAAEDTEAFF.

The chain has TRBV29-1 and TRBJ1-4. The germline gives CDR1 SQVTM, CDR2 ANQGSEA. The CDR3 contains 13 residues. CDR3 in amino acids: CGTTGGLEEKLFF.

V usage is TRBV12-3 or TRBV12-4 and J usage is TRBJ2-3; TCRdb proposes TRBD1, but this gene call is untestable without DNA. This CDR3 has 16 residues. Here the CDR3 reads CASSPVRGGGTDTQYF.

The CDR3 is CASLIGENTGELFF. This chain links TRBV2 with TRBJ2-2. The CDR3 contains 14 residues. The germline V gene has CDR1 SNHLY and CDR2 FYNNEI.

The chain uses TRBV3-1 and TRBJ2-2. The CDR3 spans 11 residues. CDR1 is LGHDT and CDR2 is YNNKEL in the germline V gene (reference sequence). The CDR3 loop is CASSQGGELFF.

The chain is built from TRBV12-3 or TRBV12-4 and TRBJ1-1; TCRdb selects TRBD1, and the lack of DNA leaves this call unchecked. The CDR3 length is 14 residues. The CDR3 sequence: CASSPGQGNTEAFF.

CDR3 residues: CASTPGPNNIQYF. The chain is built from TRBV10-3 and TRBJ2-4; TCRdb picks TRBD1, but there is no DNA to check that call. The CDR3 sequence is 13 residues long. Germline V gene lookup returns CDR1 ENHRY and CDR2 SYGVKD.

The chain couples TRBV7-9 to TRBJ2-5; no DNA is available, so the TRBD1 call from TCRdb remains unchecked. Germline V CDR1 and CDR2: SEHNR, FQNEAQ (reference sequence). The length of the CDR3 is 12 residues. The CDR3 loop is CAAGQAQETQYF.

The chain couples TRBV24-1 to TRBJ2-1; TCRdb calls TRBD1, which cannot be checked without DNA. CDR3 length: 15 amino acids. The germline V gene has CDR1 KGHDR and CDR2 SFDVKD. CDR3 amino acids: CATSDRRTGATHSFF.

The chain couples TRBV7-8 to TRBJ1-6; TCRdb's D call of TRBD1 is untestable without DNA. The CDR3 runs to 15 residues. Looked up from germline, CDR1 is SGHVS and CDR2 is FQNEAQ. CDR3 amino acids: CASSSQDRGNSPLHF.

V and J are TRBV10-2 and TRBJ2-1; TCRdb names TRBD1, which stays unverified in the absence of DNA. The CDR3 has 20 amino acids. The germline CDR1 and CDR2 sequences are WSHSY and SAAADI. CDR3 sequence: CASSPPPRQGERVSYNEQFF.

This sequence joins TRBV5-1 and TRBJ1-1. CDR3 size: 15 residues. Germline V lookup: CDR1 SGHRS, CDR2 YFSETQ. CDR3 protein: CASSPVVGMNTEAFF. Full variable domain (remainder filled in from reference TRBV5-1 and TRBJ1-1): KAGVTQTPRYLIKTRGQQVTLSCSPISGHRSVSWYQQTPGQGLQFLFEYFSETQRNKGNFPGRFSGRQFSNSRSEMNVSTLELGDSALYLCASSPVVGMNTEAFFGQGTRLTVV.

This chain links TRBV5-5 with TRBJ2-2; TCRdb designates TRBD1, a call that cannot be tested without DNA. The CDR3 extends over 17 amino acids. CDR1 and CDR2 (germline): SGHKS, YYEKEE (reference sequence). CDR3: CASSPGQGAVLIGELFF.

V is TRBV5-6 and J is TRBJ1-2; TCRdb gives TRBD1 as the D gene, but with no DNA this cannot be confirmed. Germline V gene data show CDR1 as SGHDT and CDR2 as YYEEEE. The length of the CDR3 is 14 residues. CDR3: CASSGAYSAYGYTF.

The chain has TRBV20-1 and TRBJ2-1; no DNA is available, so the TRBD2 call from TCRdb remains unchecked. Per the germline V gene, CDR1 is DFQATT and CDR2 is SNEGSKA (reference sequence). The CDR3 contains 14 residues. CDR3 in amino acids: CSAGVTSGRGVQFF.

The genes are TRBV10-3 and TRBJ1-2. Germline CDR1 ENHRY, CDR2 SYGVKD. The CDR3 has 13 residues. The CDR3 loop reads CAISFREAYGYTF.

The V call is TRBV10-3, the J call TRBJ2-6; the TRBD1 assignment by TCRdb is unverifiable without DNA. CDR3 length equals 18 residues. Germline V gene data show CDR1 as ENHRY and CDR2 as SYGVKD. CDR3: CAISDRTGADSGANVLTF.

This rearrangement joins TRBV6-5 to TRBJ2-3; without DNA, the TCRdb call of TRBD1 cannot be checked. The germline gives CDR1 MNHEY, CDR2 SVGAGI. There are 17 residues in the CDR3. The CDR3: CASSATLWRGSTDTQYF.

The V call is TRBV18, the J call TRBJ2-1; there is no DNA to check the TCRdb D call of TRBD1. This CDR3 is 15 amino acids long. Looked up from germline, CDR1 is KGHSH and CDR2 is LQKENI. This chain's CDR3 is CASSLGTGGWDEQFF.

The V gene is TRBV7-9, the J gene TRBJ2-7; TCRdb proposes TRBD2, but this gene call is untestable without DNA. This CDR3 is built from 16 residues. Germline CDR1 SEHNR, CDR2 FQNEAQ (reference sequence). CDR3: CASSFTSGMMPYEQYF.

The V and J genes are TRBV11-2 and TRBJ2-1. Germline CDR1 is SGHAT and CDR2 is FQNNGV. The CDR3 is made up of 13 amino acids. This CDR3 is CASSLDRNNEQFF.

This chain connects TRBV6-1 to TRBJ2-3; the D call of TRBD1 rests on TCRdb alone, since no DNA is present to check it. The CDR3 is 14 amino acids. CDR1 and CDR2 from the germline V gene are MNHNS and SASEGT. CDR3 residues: CASSARGVPDTQYF.

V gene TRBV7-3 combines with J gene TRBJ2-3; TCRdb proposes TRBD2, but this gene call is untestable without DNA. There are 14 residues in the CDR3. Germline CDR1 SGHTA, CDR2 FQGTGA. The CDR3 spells CANAGGGPPDTQYF.

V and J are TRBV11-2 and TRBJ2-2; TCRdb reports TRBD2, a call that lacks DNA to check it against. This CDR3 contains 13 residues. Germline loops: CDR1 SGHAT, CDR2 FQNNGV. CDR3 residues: CATGDSAGGELFF.

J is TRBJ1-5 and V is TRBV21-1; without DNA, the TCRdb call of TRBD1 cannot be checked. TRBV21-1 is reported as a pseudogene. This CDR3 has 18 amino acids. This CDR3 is CASSKAKGDRKANRPQHF.

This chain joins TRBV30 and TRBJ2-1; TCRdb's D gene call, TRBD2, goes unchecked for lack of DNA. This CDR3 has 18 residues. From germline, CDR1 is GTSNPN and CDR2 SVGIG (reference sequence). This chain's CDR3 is CAWSIPSGGPHSYNEQFF. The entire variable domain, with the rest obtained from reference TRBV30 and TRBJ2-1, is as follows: SQTIHQWPATLVQPVGSPLSLECTVEGTSNPNLYWYRQAAGRGLQLLFYSVGIGQISSEVPQNLSASRPQDRQFILSSKKLLLSDSGFYLCAWSIPSGGPHSYNEQFFGPGTRLTVL.